The 6 T cell receptor beta chains reported below all come from one sample, sequenced in a study of T cell repertoires in cytomegalovirus infection. TCRdb passed the reads through MiXCR, listing each CDR3 protein once. The data show 55,000 to 85,000 distinct CDR3 sequences, with roughly 20% seen just once and roughly 62% held by the top ten. The antigens for these receptors are not known. The sample here was CD8+ T cells from cultured PBMCs, taken from culture after CMV antigen stimulation. Receptors originate from a human donor in good health (CMV status not recorded). Some clones in this sample may be carry-over from other donors' samples.

This clonotype was seen only a few times. The chain recombines TRBV7-9 with TRBJ1-2, with 12 bases matching TRBD1. Germline V gene lookup returns CDR1 SEHNR and CDR2 FQNEAQ (reference sequence). The CDR3 consists of 15 residues. Trimming took 3 bases from V and 6 from J; bases not matched to a gene: 5. In DNA, the CDR3 is TGTGCCAGCAGCTTTGGGACAGGGGGCTGGGATGGCTACACCTTC. It specifies CASSFGTGGWDGYTF.

V gene TRBV7-6 combines with J gene TRBJ1-4; D perhaps matches TRBD1 (5 bases). Germline CDR1 is SGHVS and CDR2 is FNYEAQ. The CDR3 contains 14 residues. V was cut by 1 base and J by 7 bases, with 10 bases left in between. The CDR3 DNA reads as TGTGCCAGCAGCTTAGAGACAGCCCGTGAAAAACTGTTTTTT. Protein sequence: CASSLETAREKLFF.

The chain recombines TRBV7-9 with TRBJ2-7; 7 bases agree with TRBD2. The CDR3 consists of 13 residues. Germline-derived CDR1 and CDR2 are SEHNR and FQNEAQ (reference sequence). Trimming cost V 3 bases and J 3 bases; bases outside gene matches: 2. As DNA, the CDR3 is TGTGCCAGCAGCTTGGGGGGGAACTACGAGCAGTACTTC. Encoded protein: CASSLGGNYEQYF.

This clonotype was detected only a few times. For the CDR3, the DNA is TGCAGTGCTAGGAATCCAGGGACCAACTATGGCTACACCTTC. It is translated as CSARNPGTNYGYTF. The chain has TRBV20-1 and TRBJ1-2; D possibly corresponds to TRBD1 (5 bases). Germline-derived CDR1 and CDR2 are DFQATT and SNEGSKA (reference sequence). V was pared by 3 bases and J by 2 bases, with 13 bases between. The CDR3 covers 14 residues.

This clonotype has more than one count but fewer than ten. The V gene is TRBV7-2, the J gene TRBJ1-2, with unresolved D. Germline V lookup: CDR1 SGHTA, CDR2 FQGNSA. Trimming removed 6 bases from V and 3 bases from J, with 5 bases in between. CDR3 length: 11 amino acids. In DNA form, the CDR3 reads TGTGCCAGCAGGGGCGACTATGGCTACACCTTC. This codes for CASRGDYGYTF.

This clonotype was seen more than once but under ten times. The rearrangement links TRBV12-5 to TRBJ1-5; D not resolved. The germline V gene has CDR1 LGHNT and CDR2 FRNRAP. There are 14 residues in the CDR3. Trimming left V 2 bases short and J 2 bases short, with 7 bases between. CDR3 DNA: TGTGCTAGTGGTTTGACGGCCCGCAATCAGCCCCAGCATTTT. This encodes CASGLTARNQPQHF.